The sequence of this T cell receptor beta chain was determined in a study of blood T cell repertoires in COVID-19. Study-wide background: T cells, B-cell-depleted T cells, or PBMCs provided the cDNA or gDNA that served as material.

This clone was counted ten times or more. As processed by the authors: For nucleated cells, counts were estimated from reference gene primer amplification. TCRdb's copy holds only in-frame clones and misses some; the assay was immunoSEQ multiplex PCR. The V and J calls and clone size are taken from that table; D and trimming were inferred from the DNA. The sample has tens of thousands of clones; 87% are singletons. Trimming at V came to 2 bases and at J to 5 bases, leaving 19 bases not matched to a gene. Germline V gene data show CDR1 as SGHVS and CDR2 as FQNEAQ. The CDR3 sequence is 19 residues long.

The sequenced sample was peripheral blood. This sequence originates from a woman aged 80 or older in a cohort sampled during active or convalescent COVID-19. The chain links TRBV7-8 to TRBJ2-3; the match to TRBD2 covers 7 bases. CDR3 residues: CASSLRSSSGIEKGDTQYF. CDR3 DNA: TGTGCCAGCAGCTTAAGGAGCTCTAGCGGAATCGAGAAGGGAGATACGCAGTATTTT.